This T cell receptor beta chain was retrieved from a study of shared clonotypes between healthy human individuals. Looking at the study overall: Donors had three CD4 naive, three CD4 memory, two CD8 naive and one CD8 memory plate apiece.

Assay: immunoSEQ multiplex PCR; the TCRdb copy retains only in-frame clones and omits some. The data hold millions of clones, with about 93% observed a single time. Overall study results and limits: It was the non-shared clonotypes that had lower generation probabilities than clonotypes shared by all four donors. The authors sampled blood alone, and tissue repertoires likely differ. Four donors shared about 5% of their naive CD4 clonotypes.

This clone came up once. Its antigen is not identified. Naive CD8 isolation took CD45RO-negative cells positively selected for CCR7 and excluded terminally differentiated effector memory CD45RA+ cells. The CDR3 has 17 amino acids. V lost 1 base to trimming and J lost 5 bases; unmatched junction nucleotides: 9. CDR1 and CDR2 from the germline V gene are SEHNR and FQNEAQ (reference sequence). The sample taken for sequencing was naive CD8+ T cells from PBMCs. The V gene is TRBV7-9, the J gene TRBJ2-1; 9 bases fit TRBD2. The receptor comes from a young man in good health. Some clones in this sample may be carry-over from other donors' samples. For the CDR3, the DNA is TGTGCCAGCAGCTTAGGGTCCGGGGCTAGCGGGGACAATGAGCAGTTCTTC. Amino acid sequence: CASSLGSGASGDNEQFF. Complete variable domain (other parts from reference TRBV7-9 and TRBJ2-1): DTGVSQNPRHKITKRGQNVTFRCDPISEHNRLYWYRQTLGQGPEFLTYFQNEAQLEKSRLLSDRFSAERPKGSFSTLEIQRTEQGDSAMYLCASSLGSGASGDNEQFFGPGTRLTVL.